Listed below are T cell receptor beta chains from one sample, sequenced in a study of PD-1 blockade in classical Hodgkin lymphoma. Measured with immunoSEQ multiplex PCR; TCRdb has only the in-frame clones, and not every one. The table has approximately 96,000 clones, under 95% seen once; the top ten hold roughly 1.9%. The sequenced sample was peripheral blood mononuclear cells (PBMCs), obtained before the fourth cycle of nivolumab. These receptors were collected from a human donor with classical Hodgkin lymphoma. Each CDR3 is given with its conserved first and last residue. Fields, in order: clone size, V gene, CDR3 length, D gene, J gene, CDR3 protein, CDR3 DNA. A D gene is named only where the DNA matches it firmly. Clone size is shown for a subset of rows, as once, few, many or a class of expanded clone.

.	TRBV13	14	.	TRBJ1-2	CASSQGGGVYGYTF	TGTGCCAGCAGCCAGGGCGGGGGGGTCTATGGCTACACCTTC
.	TRBV27	14	.	TRBJ1-2	CASSLTSVNYGYTF	TGTGCCAGCAGTTTAACGTCCGTTAACTATGGCTACACCTTC
.	TRBV27	19	TRBD2	TRBJ2-1	CASSLSGLAGALSYNEQFF	TGTGCCAGCAGTTTATCCGGACTAGCGGGAGCCCTCTCCTACAATGAGCAGTTCTTC
.	TRBV19	12	.	TRBJ2-3	CASTEGMDTQYF	TGTGCCAGTACGGAAGGCATGGATACGCAGTATTTT
once	TRBV30	13	.	TRBJ2-1	CAWSARLNNEQFF	TGTGCCTGGAGTGCTCGGTTGAACAATGAGCAGTTCTTC
.	TRBV5-1	14	.	TRBJ2-2	CASSVSGYTGELFF	TGCGCCAGCAGCGTTAGCGGATACACCGGGGAGCTGTTTTTT
.	TRBV7-2	18	TRBD2	TRBJ2-3	CASSLGPGLAGAGHTQYF	TGTGCCAGCAGCTTAGGCCCGGGACTAGCGGGGGCGGGACATACGCAGTATTTT
.	TRBV27	14	.	TRBJ2-7	CASSFRAGTYEQYF	TGTGCCAGCAGTTTTAGGGCAGGGACATACGAGCAGTACTTC
.	TRBV27	14	TRBD1	TRBJ1-5	CASSTRTGYQPQHF	TGTGCCAGCAGTACCCGGACAGGGTATCAGCCCCAGCATTTT
.	TRBV27	16	TRBD2	TRBJ2-7	CASSWGRLAEAYEQYF	TGTGCCAGCAGTTGGGGTCGACTAGCGGAGGCCTACGAGCAGTACTTC
.	TRBV19	14	TRBD1	TRBJ2-5	CASSHTTGQETQYF	TGTGCCAGTAGTCATACGACAGGGCAAGAGACCCAGTACTTC
.	TRBV28	15	.	TRBJ1-3	CASGRGRRRENTIYF	TGTGCCAGCGGACGGGGACGACGGAGGGAAAACACCATATATTTT
.	TRBV14	14	.	TRBJ2-7	CASSHGGWNYEQYF	TGTGCCAGCAGCCATGGCGGGTGGAACTACGAGCAGTACTTC
.	TRBV10-3	16	TRBD2	TRBJ2-1	CAIGASGRSDYNEQFF	TGTGCCATCGGCGCTAGCGGGAGGTCGGATTACAATGAGCAGTTCTTC
.	TRBV7-9	12	.	TRBJ2-1	CASSSQYNEQFF	TGTGCCAGCAGCTCTCAATACAATGAGCAGTTCTTC
.	TRBV6-6	14	.	TRBJ1-2	CASSYSLRGLGYTF	TGTGCCAGCAGTTACTCGCTGCGGGGGCTCGGCTACACCTTC
.	TRBV30	16	TRBD2	TRBJ2-5	CAWSAGLAGPQETQYF	TGTGCCTGGAGTGCGGGACTAGCGGGTCCCCAAGAGACCCAGTACTTC
.	TRBV19	13	.	TRBJ2-5	CASSQGVGGTQYF	TGTGCCAGTAGTCAGGGAGTGGGGGGGACCCAGTACTTC
.	TRBV5-4	15	TRBD2	TRBJ2-1	CASSFKRGGPVEQFF	TGTGCCAGCAGCTTCAAGCGGGGCGGCCCCGTTGAGCAGTTCTTC